Listed below are T cell receptor beta chains from one sample, sequenced in a study of glioma-infiltrating T cells. TCRdb passed the multiplex PCR reads through MiXCR, listing each CDR3 protein once. The data show under 200,000 distinct CDR3 sequences, around 40% seen once. The sequencing input was glioma tissue, nonneoplastic brain tissue, or PBMCs (not recorded which). The receptors were gathered from a human donor with low-grade glioma or glioblastoma, undergoing nonglioma brain surgery, or in good health (not recorded which). Both conserved end residues are part of each CDR3. D genes are given only for firm matches. Expanded clones get a size class; other rows say once, few or many, or leave the size out.

TRBJ2-2,NA,NA,TRBV29-1,CSVADLRTAGELFF,TGCAGCGTCGCGGACTTGAGGACCGCCGGGGAGCTGTTTTTT
TRBJ1-1,many,NA,TRBV20-1,CSARDYRTANTEAFF,TGCAGTGCTAGAGATTATAGGACAGCGAACACTGAAGCTTTCTTT
TRBJ2-1,few,TRBD2,TRBV20-1,CDARKTSRNEQFF,TGCGATGCTAGAAAGACTAGCCGCAATGAGCAGTTCTTC
TRBJ2-3,many,TRBD2,TRBV20-1,CSARLASGTSTDTQYF,TGCAGTGCTAGACTCGCTAGCGGGACTAGCACAGATACGCAGTATTTT
TRBJ1-2,NA,NA,TRBV10-3,CAISAGAEQRYTF,TGTGCCATCAGTGCGGGGGCCGAACAGCGCTACACCTTC
TRBJ1-1,many,NA,TRBV20-1,CSARDLAARGGRTFF,TGCAGTGCTAGAGATTTGGCCGCGAGGGGAGGGAGGACTTTCTTT
TRBJ2-3,NA,TRBD2,TRBV15,CATRRDRLAGTDTQYF,TGTGCCACCAGAAGAGATCGGCTAGCGGGAACGGATACGCAGTATTTT
TRBJ1-5,NA,NA,TRBV12-3/TRBV12-4,CASSPNSNQTQHF,TGTGCCAGCAGTCCGAATAGCAATCAGACCCAGCATTTT
TRBJ1-1,many,TRBD1,TRBV10-3,CAISGDRGREAFF,TGTGCCATCAGCGGAGACAGGGGCCGGGAAGCTTTCTTT
TRBJ2-1,once,NA,TRBV19,CASSIAETYNEQFF,TGTGCCAGTAGTATAGCGGAAACCTACAATGAGCAGTTCTTC
TRBJ1-5,many,NA,TRBV20-1,CSASRHNSNQPQHF,TGCAGTGCTAGTCGGCATAATAGCAATCAGCCCCAGCATTTT
TRBJ2-7,NA,NA,TRBV12-3/TRBV12-4,CASSFFPAEQYF,TGTGCCAGCAGTTTTTTTCCCGCAGAGCAGTACTTC
TRBJ2-7,NA,NA,TRBV27,CASSLGDRYEQYF,TGTGCCAGCAGTTTAGGAGACAGATACGAGCAGTACTTC
TRBJ2-7,few,TRBD2,TRBV2,CASSPGTSARRSSYEQYF,TGTGCCAGCAGTCCCGGGACTAGCGCACGGAGATCCTCCTACGAGCAGTACTTC
TRBJ1-1,NA,NA,TRBV19,CASSLPLTPMNTEAFF,TGTGCCAGTAGTCTCCCCTTGACACCGATGAACACTGAAGCTTTCTTT
TRBJ2-1,many,NA,TRBV28,CASSPPGLRSNEQFF,TGTGCCAGCAGCCCGCCGGGACTTCGCAGCAATGAGCAGTTCTTC
TRBJ2-2,few,NA,TRBV4-1,CASSQESNTGELFF,TGCGCCAGCAGCCAAGAATCGAATACCGGGGAGCTGTTTTTT
TRBJ2-5,many,NA,TRBV28,CASSFGGRGRETQYF,TGTGCCAGCAGTTTCGGAGGTAGAGGTAGAGAGACCCAGTACTTC
TRBJ2-3,many,NA,TRBV18,CASSPEADTQYF,TGTGCCAGCTCACCAGAGGCAGATACGCAGTATTTT
TRBJ1-4,NA,TRBD1,TRBV12-3/TRBV12-4,CASGDRGNEKLFF,TGTGCCAGCGGGGACAGGGGTAATGAAAAACTGTTTTTT
TRBJ1-3,NA,NA,TRBV10-3,CAISESTTGNTIYF,TGTGCCATCAGTGAGAGTACTACTGGAAACACCATATATTTT
TRBJ2-3,NA,NA,TRBV25-1,CASSDGDGGTGTQYF,TGTGCCAGCAGTGATGGGGACGGGGGCACAGGTACGCAGTATTTT
TRBJ2-7,many,NA,TRBV27,CASSLFGSGYEQYF,TGTGCCAGCAGTTTATTTGGGTCAGGCTACGAGCAGTACTTC
TRBJ1-6,many,NA,TRBV25-1,CASSQQGTYSPLHF,TGTGCCAGCAGTCAGCAGGGGACATATTCACCCCTCCACTTT
TRBJ1-1,many,NA,TRBV28,CASSKSSDNTEAFF,TGTGCCAGCAGTAAATCGTCAGATAACACTGAAGCTTTCTTT
TRBJ2-5,once,NA,TRBV7-9,CAISLVVTQETQYF,TGTGCCATCAGCTTAGTGGTGACCCAAGAGACCCAGTACTTC
TRBJ1-1,many,NA,TRBV20-1,CSAKIREFEAFF,TGCAGTGCCAAGATCAGGGAATTTGAAGCTTTCTTT
TRBJ2-1,medium-sized,NA,TRBV20-1,CSARDPARPYNEQFF,TGCAGTGCTAGAGATCCAGCGAGACCCTACAATGAGCAGTTCTTC
TRBJ2-1,NA,TRBD2,TRBV2,CASRQTSAVEQFF,TGTGCCAGCAGACAGACTAGCGCCGTGGAGCAGTTCTTC
TRBJ1-6,NA,TRBD1,TRBV28,CASSTGTGENSPLNF,TGTGCCAGCAGCACAGGGACAGGGGAAAATTCACCCCTCAACTTT
TRBJ1-2,many,NA,TRBV15,CATSRLQTTYGYTF,TGTGCCACCAGCAGACTACAGACTACCTATGGCTACACCTTC
TRBJ1-1,many,NA,TRBV6-1,CASRDLFETEAFF,TGTGCCAGCAGGGATCTGTTCGAGACTGAAGCTTTCTTT
TRBJ2-2,once,NA,TRBV19,CASSRGLNTGELFF,TGTGCCAGTAGTAGAGGGCTAAACACCGGGGAGCTGTTTTTT
TRBJ2-1,NA,TRBD2,TRBV7-8,CASASGTSPNEQFF,TGTGCCAGCGCCTCCGGGACTAGCCCGAATGAGCAGTTCTTC
TRBJ2-1,NA,NA,TRBV19,CASRAPVDEQFF,TGTGCCAGTAGGGCCCCAGTGGATGAGCAGTTCTTC